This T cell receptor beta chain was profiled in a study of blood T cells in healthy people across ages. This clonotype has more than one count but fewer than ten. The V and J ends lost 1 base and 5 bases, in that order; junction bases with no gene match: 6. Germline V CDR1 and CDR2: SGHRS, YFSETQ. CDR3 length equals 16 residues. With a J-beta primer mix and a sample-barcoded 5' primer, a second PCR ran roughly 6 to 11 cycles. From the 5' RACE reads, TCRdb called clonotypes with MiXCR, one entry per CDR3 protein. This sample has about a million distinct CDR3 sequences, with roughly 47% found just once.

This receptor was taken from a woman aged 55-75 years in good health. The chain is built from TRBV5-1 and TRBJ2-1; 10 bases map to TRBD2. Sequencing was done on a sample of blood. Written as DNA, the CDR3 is TGCGCCAGCAGCTTGCTGAGCGGGAGGGGAAACAATGAGCAGTTCTTC. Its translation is CASSLLSGRGNNEQFF.